The clone carrying this T cell receptor beta chain was seen just once. This sample was taken from a study of CD8+ T cells in alopecia areata. On the study more broadly: Treated patients took oral tofacitinib at 5 to 10 mg twice daily.

The CDR3 loop spans 16 amino acids. The germline gives CDR1 LNHDA, CDR2 SQIVND (reference sequence). Trimming took 3 bases from V and 6 from J, leaving 18 bases between them. Extraction of RNA preceded its reverse transcription into cDNA, which served as the sequencing template. Method: immunoSEQ multiplex PCR; TCRdb's copy keeps in-frame clones and lacks some. The sample records 150,000 to 200,000 clones, approximately 62% being singletons. The chain uses TRBV19 and TRBJ1-5; unclear D gene. The TCR was taken from a human donor with alopecia areata. The input for sequencing was CD4+ T cells sorted from blood, taken at week 0. The CDR3 loop is CASSMDGTTGFQPQHF. The CDR3 DNA follows: TGTGCCAGTAGTATGGATGGTACCACTGGATTTCAGCCCCAGCATTTT.